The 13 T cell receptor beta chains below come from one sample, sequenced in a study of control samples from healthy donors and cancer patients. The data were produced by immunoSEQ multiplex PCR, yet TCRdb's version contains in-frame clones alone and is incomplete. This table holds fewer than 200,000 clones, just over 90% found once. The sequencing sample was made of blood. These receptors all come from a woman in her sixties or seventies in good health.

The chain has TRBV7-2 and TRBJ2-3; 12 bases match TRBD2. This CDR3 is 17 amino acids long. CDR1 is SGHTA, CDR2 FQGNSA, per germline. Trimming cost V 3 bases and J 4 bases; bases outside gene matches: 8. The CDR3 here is CASSFAQLAGGSDTQYF. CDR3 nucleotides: TGTGCCAGCAGCTTTGCCCAGCTAGCGGGGGGGTCAGATACGCAGTATTTT.

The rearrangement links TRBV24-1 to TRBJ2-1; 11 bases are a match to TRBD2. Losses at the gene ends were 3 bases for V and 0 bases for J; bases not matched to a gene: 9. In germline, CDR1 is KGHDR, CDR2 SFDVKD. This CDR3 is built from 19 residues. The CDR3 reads CATSDPTSGGPHSYNEQFF. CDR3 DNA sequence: TGTGCCACCAGTGATCCAACTAGCGGGGGCCCCCACTCCTACAATGAGCAGTTCTTC.

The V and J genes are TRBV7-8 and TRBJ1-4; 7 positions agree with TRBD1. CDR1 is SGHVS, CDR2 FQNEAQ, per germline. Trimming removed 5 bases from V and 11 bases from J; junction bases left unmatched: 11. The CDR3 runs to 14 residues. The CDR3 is CASSTETTGYKLFF. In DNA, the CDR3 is TGTGCCAGCAGCACGGAAACGACAGGGTATAAACTGTTTTTT.

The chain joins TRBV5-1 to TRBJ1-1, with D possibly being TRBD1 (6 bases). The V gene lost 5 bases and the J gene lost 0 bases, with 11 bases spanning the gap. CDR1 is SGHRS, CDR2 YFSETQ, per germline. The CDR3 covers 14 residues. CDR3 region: CASRYGTLNTEAFF. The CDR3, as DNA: TGCGCCAGCAGATATGGGACACTGAACACTGAAGCTTTCTTT.

CDR3 region: CASSIDHTPHSPLHF. Here the CDR3 DNA reads TGTGCCAGCAGCATAGACCACACGCCGCATTCACCCCTCCACTTT. The chain has TRBV9 and TRBJ1-6, with D unclear. This CDR3 region has 15 residues. CDR1 SGDLS and CDR2 YYNGEE come from the germline V gene. Trimming took off 4 bases at V and 8 bases at J, with 16 bases between the two ends.

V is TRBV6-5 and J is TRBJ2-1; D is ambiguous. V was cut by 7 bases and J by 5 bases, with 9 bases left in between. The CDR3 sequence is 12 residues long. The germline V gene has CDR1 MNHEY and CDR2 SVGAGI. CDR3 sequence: CASTAENNEQFF. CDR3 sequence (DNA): TGTGCCAGCACCGCGGAAAACAATGAGCAGTTCTTC.

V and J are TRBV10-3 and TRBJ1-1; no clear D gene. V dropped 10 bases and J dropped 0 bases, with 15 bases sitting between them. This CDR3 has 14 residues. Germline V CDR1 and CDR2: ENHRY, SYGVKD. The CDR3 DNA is TGTGCCACCCGGTTGGGAGGCGTGAACACTGAAGCTTTCTTT. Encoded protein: CATRLGGVNTEAFF.

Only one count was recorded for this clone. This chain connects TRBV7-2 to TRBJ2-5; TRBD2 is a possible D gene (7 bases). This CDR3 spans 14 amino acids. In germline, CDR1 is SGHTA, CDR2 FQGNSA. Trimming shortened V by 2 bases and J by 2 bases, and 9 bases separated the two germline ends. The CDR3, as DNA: TGTGCCAGCAGCTTACGGGGGGCTCAAGAGACCCAGTACTTC. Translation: CASSLRGAQETQYF.

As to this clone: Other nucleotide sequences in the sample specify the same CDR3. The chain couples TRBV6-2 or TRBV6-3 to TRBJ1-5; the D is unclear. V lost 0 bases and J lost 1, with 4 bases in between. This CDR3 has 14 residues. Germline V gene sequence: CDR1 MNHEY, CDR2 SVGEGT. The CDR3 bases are TGTGCCAGCAGTTACTCAACAAGCAATCAGCCCCAGCATTTT. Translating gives CASSYSTSNQPQHF.

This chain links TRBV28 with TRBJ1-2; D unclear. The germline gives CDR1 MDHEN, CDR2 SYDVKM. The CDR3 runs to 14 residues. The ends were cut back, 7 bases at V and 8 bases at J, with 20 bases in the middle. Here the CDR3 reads CASIDPLGVAGYTF. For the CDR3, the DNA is TGTGCCAGCATCGACCCACTCGGGGTGGCGGGCTACACCTTC.

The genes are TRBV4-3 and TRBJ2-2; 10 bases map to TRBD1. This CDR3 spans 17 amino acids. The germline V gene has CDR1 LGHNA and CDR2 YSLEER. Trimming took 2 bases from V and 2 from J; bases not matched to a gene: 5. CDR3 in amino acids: CASSQPRDRGNTGELFF. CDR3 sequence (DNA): TGCGCCAGCAGCCAACCCCGGGACAGGGGAAACACCGGGGAGCTGTTTTTT.

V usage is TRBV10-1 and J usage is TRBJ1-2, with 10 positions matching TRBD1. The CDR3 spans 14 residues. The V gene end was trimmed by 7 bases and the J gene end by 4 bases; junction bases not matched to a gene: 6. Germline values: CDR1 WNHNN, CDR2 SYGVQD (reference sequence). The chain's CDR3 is CASTGQGESYGYTF. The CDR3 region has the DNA TGCGCCAGCACCGGACAGGGGGAAAGCTATGGCTACACCTTC.

DNA of the CDR3: TGTGCCAGCAGTCAAAGTCGGGGGGGCCGTGAGACCCAGTACTTC. It specifies CASSQSRGGRETQYF. J is TRBJ2-5 and V is TRBV6-5; 8 positions agree with TRBD2. Germline CDR1 reads MNHEY; CDR2 reads SVGAGI. This CDR3 is built from 15 residues. The V gene end was trimmed by 5 bases and the J gene end by 5 bases; junction bases not matched to a gene: 10.